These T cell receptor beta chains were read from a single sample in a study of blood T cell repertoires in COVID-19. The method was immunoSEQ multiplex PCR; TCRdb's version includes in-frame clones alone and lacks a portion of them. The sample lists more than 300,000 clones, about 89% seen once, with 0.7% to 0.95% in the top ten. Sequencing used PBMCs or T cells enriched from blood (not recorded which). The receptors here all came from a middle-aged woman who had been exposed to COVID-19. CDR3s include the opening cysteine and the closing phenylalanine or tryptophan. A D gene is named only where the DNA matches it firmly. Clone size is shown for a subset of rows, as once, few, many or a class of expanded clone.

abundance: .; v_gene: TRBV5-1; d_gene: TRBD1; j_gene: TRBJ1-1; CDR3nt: TGCGCCAGCAGCTTCGCGGTTACCGGGACAGGGGGCGAAGCTTTCTTT; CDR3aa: CASSFAVTGTGGEAFF
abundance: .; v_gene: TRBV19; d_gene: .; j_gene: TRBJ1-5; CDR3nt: TGTGCCAGTACCAGGGGCCCAGACCATCAGCCCCAGCATTTT; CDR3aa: CASTRGPDHQPQHF
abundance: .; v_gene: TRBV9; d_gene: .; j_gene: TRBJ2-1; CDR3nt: TGTGCCAGCAGCGTAGCTTTAGGCGGTACTGACAATGAGCAGTTCTTC; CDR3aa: CASSVALGGTDNEQFF
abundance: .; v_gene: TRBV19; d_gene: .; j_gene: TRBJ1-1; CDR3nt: TGTGCCAGTAGACCCGACCTGTGGGCCAGGAACACTGAAGCTTTCTTT; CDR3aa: CASRPDLWARNTEAFF
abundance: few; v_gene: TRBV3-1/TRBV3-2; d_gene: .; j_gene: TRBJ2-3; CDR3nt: TGTGCCAGCAGCCCAAGGCGGGATACGCAGTATTTT; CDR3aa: CASSPRRDTQYF
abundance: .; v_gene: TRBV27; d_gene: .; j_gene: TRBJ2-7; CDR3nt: TGTGCCAGCAGAGAGGGGGACGAGCAGTACTTC; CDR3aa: CASREGDEQYF
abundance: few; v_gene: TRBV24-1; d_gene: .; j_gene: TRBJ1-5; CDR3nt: TGTGCCACCAGTGAATTCCCCGGGAAGAATAGCAATCAGCCCCAGCATTTT; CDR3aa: CATSEFPGKNSNQPQHF
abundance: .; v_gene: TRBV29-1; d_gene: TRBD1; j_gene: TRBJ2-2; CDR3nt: TGCAGCGCGGACAGGGCCTACACCGGGGAGCTGTTTTTT; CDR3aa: CSADRAYTGELFF
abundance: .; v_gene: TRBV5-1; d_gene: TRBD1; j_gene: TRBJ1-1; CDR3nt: TGCGCCAGCAGCTTGAGTACAGGGGTTGGCACTGAAGCTTTCTTT; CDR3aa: CASSLSTGVGTEAFF
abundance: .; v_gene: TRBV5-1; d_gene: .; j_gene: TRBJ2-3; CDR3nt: TGCGCCAGCAGCCCTGACGGGACAGATACGCAGTATTTT; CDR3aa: CASSPDGTDTQYF
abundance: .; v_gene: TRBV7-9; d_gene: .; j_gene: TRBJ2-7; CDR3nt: TGTGCCAGCAGCTTAGACAGGGTTCCCTACGAGCAGTACTTC; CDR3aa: CASSLDRVPYEQYF